The T cell receptor (beta chain) under discussion was sequenced for a study of post-analysis software for immune sequencing data. Turning to this clonotype: The antigen is not known.

Study observations and caveats: When patients were compared with controls, a handful of TRBV segments were more frequent, TRBV5-6, TRBV5-1 and TRBV20-1 among them.

Built from TCR beta cDNA, the libraries had unique molecular identifiers in them. A single record per CDR3 protein comes from TCRdb applying MiXCR to the PCR reads. Altogether roughly 730,000 distinct CDR3 sequences are present, roughly 29% being singletons, with the ten largest covering more than 0.45%. Germline V gene lookup returns CDR1 SGHKS and CDR2 YYEKEE (reference sequence). The CDR3 contains 15 residues. V lost 0 bases and J 2 bases, leaving 10 bases between the germline ends. The sequenced sample was blood. The TCR originated in a girl between 10 and 17 years old with multiple sclerosis. The V gene is TRBV5-5, the J gene TRBJ2-3; maybe TRBD1 (5 bases). In DNA form, the CDR3 reads TGTGCCAGCAGCTTGGATGTGACAGCCACAGATACGCAGTATTTT. Translating it yields CASSLDVTATDTQYF.